Shown below are 10 T cell receptor beta chains from a single sample sequenced in a study of T-cell reconstitution after alpha-beta-depleted transplantation in children. TCRbeta library preparation incorporated unique molecular identifiers. TCRdb recomputed calls from the PCR reads with MiXCR, one row per CDR3 protein. The sample comprises approximately 1,000,000 distinct CDR3 sequences, about 29% of which are singletons, and roughly 28% rests with the top ten. The sample here was PBMCs, mostly from graft donor cells, taken 360 days after TCRalphabeta/CD19-depleted stem cell transplant. The receptors stem from a boy under three years old who had a stem cell transplant for SCID, so the T cells may come from the graft donor.

The chain combines TRBV9 with TRBJ2-7; D is perhaps TRBD1 (6 bases). Trimming took 3 bases from V and 4 from J, leaving 17 bases between them. Germline V gene lookup returns CDR1 SGDLS and CDR2 YYNGEE. This CDR3 spans 15 amino acids. CDR3 in amino acids: CASSEQGFGPYEQYF. The CDR3 DNA is TGTGCCAGCAGCGAACAGGGTTTTGGACCTTACGAGCAGTACTTC.

This clonotype has only a few counts. J is TRBJ1-5 and V is TRBV10-3; D uncertain. Germline V lookup: CDR1 ENHRY, CDR2 SYGVKD. Trimming left V 4 bases short and J 5 bases short, with 12 bases between. The CDR3 covers 14 residues. The CDR3 DNA follows: TGTGCCATCAGTGGTCGGAGATCAGATCAGCCCCAGCATTTT. Translation gives CAISGRRSDQPQHF.

This clonotype occurred a few times. The V and J genes are TRBV12-3 or TRBV12-4 and TRBJ2-1, with 11 nucleotides matching TRBD2. The V gene end was trimmed by 6 bases and the J gene end by 3 bases; junction bases not matched to a gene: 13. CDR3 length: 18 amino acids. The CDR3 DNA reads TGTGCCAGCAGCAGGATAGGGCTAGCGGGGGGCTTCTACAATGAGCAGTTCTTC. It specifies CASSRIGLAGGFYNEQFF.

There are a few counts of this clonotype. V gene TRBV7-6 combines with J gene TRBJ2-6; 8 nucleotides agree with TRBD1. The CDR3 totals 16 residues. Trimming removed 4 bases from V and 0 bases from J; junction bases left unmatched: 2. The germline gives CDR1 SGHVS, CDR2 FNYEAQ. The CDR3 reads CASSSGQGSGANVLTF. Here the CDR3 DNA reads TGTGCCAGCAGCTCCGGACAGGGCTCTGGGGCCAACGTCCTGACTTTC.

This sequence joins TRBV12-3 or TRBV12-4 and TRBJ2-1; 15 bases are shared with TRBD2. The CDR3 is made up of 16 amino acids. The J segment lost 6 bases and the V segment lost 6 bases, leaving 6 bases of the junction unmatched. In nucleotides, the CDR3 is TGTGCCAGCAGCCGGACTAGCGGGGGGGCAGCCAATGAGCAGTTCTTC. It translates to CASSRTSGGAANEQFF.

The V and J genes are TRBV4-3 and TRBJ1-6; D gene ambiguous. CDR1 is LGHNA, CDR2 YSLEER, per germline. Trimming stripped 4 bases from V and 9 bases from J, with 10 bases between. The CDR3 covers 13 residues. CDR3 in DNA: TGCGCCAGCAGCCCCCGATCGGTTTCACCCCTCCACTTT. Translating it yields CASSPRSVSPLHF.

The gene calls are TRBV28 and TRBJ1-5; perhaps TRBD1 as D (5 bases). The V gene lost 6 bases and the J gene lost 0 bases, with 24 bases spanning the gap. The CDR3 length is 19 residues. CDR1 and CDR2 from the germline V gene are MDHEN and SYDVKM. The CDR3 here is CASSPAGGHQIYSNQPQHF. The CDR3 DNA follows: TGTGCCAGCAGCCCTGCCGGCGGACACCAGATTTATAGCAATCAGCCCCAGCATTTT.

This clonotype was seen a few times. The chain employs TRBV20-1 and TRBJ2-6; tentatively, D is TRBD2 (7 bases). Germline-derived CDR1 and CDR2 are DFQATT and SNEGSKA (reference sequence). V was shortened by 6 bases and J by 4 bases, with 16 bases between the two germline ends. The CDR3 runs to 15 residues. CDR3 in amino acids: CSAKPGGSGANVLTF. The CDR3 region has the DNA TGCAGTGCCAAGCCGGGGGGCTCGGGGGCCAACGTCCTGACTTTC.

The rearrangement links TRBV11-2 to TRBJ2-7, with D tentatively TRBD1 or TRBD2 (5 bases each). Germline-derived CDR1 and CDR2 are SGHAT and FQNNGV. The CDR3 spans 14 residues. V lost 5 bases and J lost 0, with 11 bases in between. The CDR3, as DNA: TGTGCCAGCAGCGAGGGACCGGTCTCCTACGAGCAGTACTTC. Its translation is CASSEGPVSYEQYF. The complete variable domain, with remaining parts taken from reference TRBV11-2 and TRBJ2-7, reads EAGVAQSPRYKIIEKRQSVAFWCNPISGHATLYWYQQILGQGPKLLIQFQNNGVVDDSQLPKDRFSAERLKGVDSTLKIQPAKLEDSAVYLCASSEGPVSYEQYFGPGTRLTVT.

The J gene is TRBJ2-7, the V gene TRBV4-1; D ambiguous. The CDR3 runs 13 residues. V was trimmed by 1 base and J by 7 bases, leaving 11 bases between them. Looked up from germline, CDR1 is MGHRA and CDR2 is YSYEKL. The CDR3 DNA follows: TGCGCCAGCAGCCAAGTTCTTGTGGAGGAGCAGTACTTC. Translated: CASSQVLVEEQYF.